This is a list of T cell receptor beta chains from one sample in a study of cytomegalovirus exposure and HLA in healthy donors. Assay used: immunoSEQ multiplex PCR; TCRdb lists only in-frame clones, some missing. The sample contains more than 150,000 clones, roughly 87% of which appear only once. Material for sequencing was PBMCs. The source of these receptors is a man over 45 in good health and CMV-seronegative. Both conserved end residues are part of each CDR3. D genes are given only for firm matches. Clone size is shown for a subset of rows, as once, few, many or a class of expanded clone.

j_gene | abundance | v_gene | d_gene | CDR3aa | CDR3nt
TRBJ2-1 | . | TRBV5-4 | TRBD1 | CASSPDRGPREQFF | TGTGCCAGCAGCCCGGACAGGGGGCCTAGAGAGCAGTTCTTC
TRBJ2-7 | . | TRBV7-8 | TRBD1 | CASSLRTGQTYEQYF | TGTGCCAGCAGCTTACGGACAGGGCAGACCTACGAGCAGTACTTC
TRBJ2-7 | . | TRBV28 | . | CASRVSGRSSYEQYF | TGTGCCAGCAGAGTTTCCGGGAGAAGCTCCTACGAGCAGTACTTC
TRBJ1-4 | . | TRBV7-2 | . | CASSPTGQTNEKLFF | TGTGCCAGCAGCCCCACAGGGCAAACTAATGAAAAACTGTTTTTT
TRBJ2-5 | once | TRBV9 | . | CASSVGGASQETQYF | TGTGCCAGCAGCGTAGGCGGCGCATCCCAAGAGACCCAGTACTTC
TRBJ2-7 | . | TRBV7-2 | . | CASSLHQLANEQYF | TGTGCCAGCAGCTTGCATCAACTAGCAAACGAGCAGTACTTC
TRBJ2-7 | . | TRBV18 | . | CASSSNQRGGYEQYF | TGTGCCAGCTCGTCAAACCAAAGAGGAGGCTACGAGCAGTACTTC
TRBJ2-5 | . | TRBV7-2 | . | CASSLNYRETQYF | TGTGCCAGCAGCCTAAATTACCGAGAGACCCAGTACTTC
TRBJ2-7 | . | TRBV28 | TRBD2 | CASSLSFSGTAFYEQYF | TGTGCCAGCAGTTTATCTTTTAGCGGGACCGCATTCTACGAGCAGTACTTC
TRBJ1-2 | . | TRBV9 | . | CASSAPRGQGIGGYTF | TGTGCCAGCAGCGCCCCGCGTGGGCAGGGCATAGGAGGCTACACCTTC
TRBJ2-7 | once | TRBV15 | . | CATRRTGSYEQYF | TGTGCCACCAGGAGAACCGGGTCCTACGAGCAGTACTTC
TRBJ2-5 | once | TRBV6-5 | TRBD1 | CASSPGQGRETQYF | TGTGCCAGCAGCCCGGGACAGGGGAGGGAGACCCAGTACTTC
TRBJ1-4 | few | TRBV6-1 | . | CASSGQGSEKLFF | TGTGCCAGCAGTGGGCAGGGTAGTGAAAAACTGTTTTTT
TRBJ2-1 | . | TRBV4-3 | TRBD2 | CASSQRASGRANEQFF | TGCGCCAGCAGCCAGAGGGCTAGCGGGAGGGCGAATGAGCAGTTCTTC
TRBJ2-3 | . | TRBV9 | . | CASSVEVDSDTQYF | TGTGCCAGCAGCGTAGAGGTGGACTCAGATACGCAGTATTTT
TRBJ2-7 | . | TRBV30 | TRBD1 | CAWDRGPYEQYF | TGTGCCTGGGACAGGGGTCCCTACGAGCAGTACTTC
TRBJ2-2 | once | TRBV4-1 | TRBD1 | CASSQPAKTGPWGELFF | TGCGCCAGCAGCCAACCAGCAAAGACAGGGCCTTGGGGGGAGCTGTTTTTT
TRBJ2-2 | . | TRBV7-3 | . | CASSLTQTPGELFF | TGTGCCAGCAGCTTAACCCAGACTCCCGGGGAGCTGTTTTTT
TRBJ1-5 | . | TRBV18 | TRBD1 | CASSPFGQGSNQPQHF | TGTGCCAGCTCACCATTCGGACAGGGTAGCAATCAGCCCCAGCATTTT
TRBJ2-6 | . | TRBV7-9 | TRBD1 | CSSSFGDRAGANVLTF | TGTTCCAGCAGCTTTGGTGACAGGGCTGGGGCCAACGTCCTGACTTTC
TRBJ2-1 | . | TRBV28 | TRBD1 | CASSFLRQGARDNEQFF | TGTGCCAGCAGTTTCCTCAGACAGGGGGCGCGGGACAATGAGCAGTTCTTC
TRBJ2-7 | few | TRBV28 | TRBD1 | CASRKTARGREQYF | TGTGCCAGCAGAAAAACCGCCAGGGGGCGGGAGCAGTACTTC
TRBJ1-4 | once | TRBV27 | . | CASSFEQGGANEKLFF | TGTGCCAGCAGTTTCGAACAGGGTGGAGCTAATGAAAAACTGTTTTTT
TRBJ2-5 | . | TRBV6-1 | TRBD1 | CASSVGTGVSQETQYF | TGTGCCAGCAGTGTTGGGACAGGGGTGTCCCAAGAGACCCAGTACTTC
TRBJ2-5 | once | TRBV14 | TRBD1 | CASSQGSKRYWDRNQETQYF | TGTGCCAGCAGCCAAGGATCCAAGCGTTACTGGGACAGGAATCAAGAGACCCAGTACTTC
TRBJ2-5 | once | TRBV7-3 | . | CASSAGLQETQYF | TGTGCCAGCAGCGCGGGTCTCCAAGAGACCCAGTACTTC
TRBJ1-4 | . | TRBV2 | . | CASSEYATNEKLFF | TGTGCCAGCAGTGAATATGCAACTAATGAAAAACTGTTTTTT
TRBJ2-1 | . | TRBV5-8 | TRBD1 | CASSWPDRAAYNEQFF | TGTGCCAGCAGCTGGCCCGACAGGGCTGCCTACAATGAGCAGTTCTTC
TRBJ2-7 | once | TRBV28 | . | CASSTRSLSSGEQYF | TGTGCCAGCAGTACGAGGTCGTTATCCTCCGGCGAGCAGTACTTC
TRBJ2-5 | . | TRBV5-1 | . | CATKRPSEGETQYF | TGCGCCACCAAAAGGCCCTCGGAGGGAGAGACCCAGTACTTC
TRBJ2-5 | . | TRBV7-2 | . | CASSLAGRKETQYF | TGTGCCAGCAGCTTAGCGGGCAGAAAAGAGACCCAGTACTTC
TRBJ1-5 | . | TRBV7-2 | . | CASSLDSFNQPQHF | TGTGCCAGCAGCTTAGACTCATTTAATCAGCCCCAGCATTTT
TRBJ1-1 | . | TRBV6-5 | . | CASRTGRGHLFF | TGTGCCAGCAGAACCGGCAGGGGACACCTTTTCTTT
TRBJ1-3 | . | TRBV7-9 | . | CASSLSGSGNTIYF | TGTGCCAGCAGCTTATCCGGGTCCGGAAACACCATATATTTT
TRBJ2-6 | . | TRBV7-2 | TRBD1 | CASSRQITDRVSGANVLTF | TGTGCCAGCAGCCGTCAGATAACGGACAGGGTCTCTGGGGCCAACGTCCTGACTTTC